The TCR beta chain described here comes from a study of cytomegalovirus exposure and HLA in healthy donors (dated by TCRdb to about 2017). In the study overall: According to a later analysis, the 120 or so validation repertoires were produced on the same platform as the 666 repertoires of the first cohort. Along with the approximately 650-subject first cohort, a separate validation cohort of some 130 different subjects was used. The study was designed to test whether signatures of past pathogen exposure could be identified by cataloging public T cell receptors. To predict cytomegalovirus infection status, the study combined high-throughput TCR immunosequencing, statistical association of individual TCRs with disease status, and machine learning. Broad study findings and their caveats: Most TCR sequences were seen in very few donors, while some public TCRs were found in many individuals. The study listed 164 TCR beta chains as associated with cytomegalovirus. In a later analysis, TCRs clustered in the first cohort were found to also tend to co-occur in the roughly 120 validation repertoires, with approximately 95% of cluster scores above 0. The validation cohort had no HLA typing available for a later analysis, so co-occurrence within that cohort was assessed over all 130 or so repertoires. The classifier was reported to diagnose cytomegalovirus status with high specificity and sensitivity in both the original cohort and the validation cohort. The authors suggested that the approach could potentially be generalized to other disease states and immunological phenotypes. In vitro tests confirmed that three of the cytomegalovirus-associated TCR beta chains recognize cytomegalovirus antigens.

Separate from the approximately 700-subject first cohort, the validation cohort of about 130 subjects was the group to which the donors belonged. With regard to this clone: What antigen it recognizes has not been identified. The input lacks base qualities; no much larger clone sits a single base away.

The library was made by the immunoSEQ multiplex PCR assay. The published analysis was carried out like this. A statistical classification framework was built for diagnosing cytomegalovirus status from the catalog of TCR beta chain sequences. TCRdb holds this immuneACCESS table with in-frame rearrangements only. Some clones are missing; in checked studies, unresolved V genes explain under half, and the rest has no known cause. The V and J calls and clone size come from that table; D and trimming were worked out from the DNA. Present in this sample are some 120,000 clones, roughly nine tenths of which were seen just once. The top ten hold approximately 1% of the sample. Looking up the germline V gene yields CDR1 SGHDT and CDR2 YYEEEE. V lost 0 bases and J lost 6 bases; the stretch between them is 12 bases long. Including the terminal cysteine and phenylalanine, the CDR3 comprises 14 residues. The only DNA kept is the CDR3, 42 bases in frame from the first base.

The sequence was collected from a woman under 30 in good health and CMV-seronegative. What was sequenced was PBMCs. This sequence uses TRBV5-6 and TRBJ1-2; TRBD1 is possibly the D segment (5 matching bases). CDR3 sequence: CASSLGRGLNGYTF. In nucleotide form, the sequence is TGTGCCAGCAGCTTGGGAAGGGGATTGAATGGCTACACCTTC.